This record concerns one T cell receptor beta chain sequence. Its target is unknown. Assay used: immunoSEQ multiplex PCR; TCRdb lists only in-frame clones, some missing. The sample consists of under 20,000 clones, about 97% of them appearing once. This CDR3 comprises 14 residues. V was shortened by 0 bases and J by 2 bases, with 8 bases between the two germline ends. Germline loops: CDR1 SGHRS, CDR2 YFSETQ. The sample belongs to a study of monozygotic twins with cystic fibrosis. At the level of the study: Library input was about 3.3 micrograms of fragmented DNA, with roughly 15 PCR cycles. Overall study findings and caveats: Clonality was generally low (median approximately 0.0088), higher in the most severe patients. No link emerged between shared CDR3 counts and age, concordance or severity.

This chain joins TRBV5-1 and TRBJ1-2; D unresolved. Sequencing was carried out using blood. The sequence derives from a young woman with cystic fibrosis. CDR3 coding DNA: TGCGCCAGCAGCTTGGCCCGCGGCAACTATGGCTACACCTTC. This translates into CASSLARGNYGYTF. Supplemented by reference TRBV5-1 and TRBJ1-2, the full variable domain reads KAGVTQTPRYLIKTRGQQVTLSCSPISGHRSVSWYQQTPGQGLQFLFEYFSETQRNKGNFPGRFSGRQFSNSRSEMNVSTLELGDSALYLCASSLARGNYGYTFGSGTRLTVV.